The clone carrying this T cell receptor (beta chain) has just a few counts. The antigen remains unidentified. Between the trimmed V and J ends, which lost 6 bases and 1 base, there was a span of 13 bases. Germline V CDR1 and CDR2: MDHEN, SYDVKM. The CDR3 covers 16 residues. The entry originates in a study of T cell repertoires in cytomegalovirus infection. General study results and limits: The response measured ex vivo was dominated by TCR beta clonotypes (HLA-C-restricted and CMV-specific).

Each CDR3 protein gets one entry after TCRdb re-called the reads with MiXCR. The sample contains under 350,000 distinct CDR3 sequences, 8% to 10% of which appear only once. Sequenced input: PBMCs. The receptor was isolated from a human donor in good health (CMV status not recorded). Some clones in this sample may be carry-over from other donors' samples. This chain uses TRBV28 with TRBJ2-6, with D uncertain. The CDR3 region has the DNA TGTGCCAGCAGACGGCCCGGGCGGTCTGGGGCCAACGTCCTGACTTTC. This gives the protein CASRRPGRSGANVLTF.